This T cell receptor beta chain was captured by sequencing in a study of beta chain features in type 1 diabetes (dated by TCRdb to the late 2010s). Broadly, across the study: Mean age, gender distribution, total cell number and subset yield did not differ between patients and healthy donors. Regulatory and stem cell-like memory subsets were isolated from only 8 patients and roughly eight healthy donors, whereas naive and central memory subsets came from all 30 or so donors. The study compared TCRB repertoires of sorted circulating CD4+ T cell subsets between recently diagnosed type 1 diabetes patients and matched healthy donors. A total of just under 110,000,000 sorted cells were examined across all samples, and RNA yield correlated strongly with the number of cells per subset. What the authors observed across the whole study: Only small numbers of individuals were included in the HLA sub-analyses, which left unresolved whether HLA type had any influence on TCRB rearrangement. Naive, central memory and regulatory TCRB repertoires appeared to be more similar among patients than among healthy donors. Fewer insertions and more nucleotide deletions at VDJ recombination sites were observed in patients with type 1 diabetes, implying thymic rearrangement abnormalities. PCR may preferentially amplify shorter templates, but because patient and control samples were amplified and corrected together, any resulting skew would affect both groups equally. Because cDNA was sequenced instead of genomic DNA, activated cells with high expression could be over-represented, although the groups did not differ in activation or CD3 levels. In all four CD4+ subsets, TCRB CDR3 length was moderately but significantly shorter in type 1 diabetes patients.

Spanning cysteine to phenylalanine, the CDR3 consists of 14 amino acids. Solely the CDR3 DNA is kept, with 42 bases framed from the first base. As encoded in the germline V gene, CDR1 is LGHNT while CDR2 is FRNRAP. Trimming removed 4 bases from V and 7 bases from J, leaving 14 bases between the germline ends. The entire amount of isolated RNA was reverse transcribed using the High Capacity cDNA Reverse Transcription Kit, so the sequenced TCRB transcripts were expressed ones. Deep immunoSEQ sequencing was applied to naive, central memory and regulatory T cell samples, giving an average of roughly 3.5 million total reads per sample. Sorted cells were lysed in RLT buffer and RNA was extracted with DNase-treated RNeasy Micro or Mini kits, depending on cell number. Each cell subset was processed separately to prevent cross-contamination, with patient and healthy donor samples processed together. The immunoSEQ multiplex PCR was used to amplify TCRB sequences from cDNA, yielding 87-bp fragments that span the CDR3 region. Sequencing of the amplicons was done on the Illumina HiSeq platform. Under the source paper's analysis protocol: PCR bias was corrected computationally using synthetic template baselines, and reads within Hamming distance 2 were collapsed, with unmergeable singletons discarded. Reads were aligned against IMGT to assign V, D and J genes, CDR3 length and insertions or deletions at six rearrangement sites. Within each subset, clonotype counts were normalized to sorted cell number, after which true diversity and Gini coefficients were computed with the tcR R package. The overlap coefficient, calculated on TCRB nucleotide sequences, was used to quantify repertoire sharing. Out-of-frame TCRB sequences from naive cells were analyzed to stand in for the pre-selection repertoire. In TCRdb, the immuneACCESS table is reduced to in-frame sequences with V and J assigned. These tables do not hold every clone; where another copy was compared, an unresolved V gene accounts for under half, and the others remain unexplained. That table gives V, J and clone size, and the DNA gave D and trimming. The sample data list under 450,000 clones, and over 11% of these were observed just once. Clones ranked in the top ten supply about 0.034% of the sample.

From each donor, a single peripheral blood sample of 100 to 150 mL on average was drawn into heparinised tubes. A BD FACSAria II and a panel including CD45RO, CCR7, CD25, CD127, CD95 and CD27 were used to sort naive, central memory, regulatory and stem cell-like memory CD4+ T cells. Purity was above 95% for every sorted population. Right away, PBMCs were isolated by Lymphoprep density gradient centrifugation and were stained directly, with no culture step. To minimize batch effects, samples were stained and sorted in pairs, one healthy donor with one patient per experiment. As concerns this clone: The specificity of this receptor is unknown. No per-base quality is available; no much larger clone lies one base away.

This clonotype was obtained from a man aged 25-45 years in good health. The chain couples TRBV12-5 to TRBJ2-4; TRBD1 is a weak D gene call, 5 bases matching. The sequencing input was naive CD4+ T cells from blood. Interpreted using the paper, the cell subset or site label stands for: true naive CD4+ T cells. The CDR3 is CASGSTSPGNIQYF. The DNA is TGTGCTAGTGGTTCAACCAGTCCAGGGAACATTCAGTACTTC. Supplemented by the reference TRBV12-5 and TRBJ2-4 proteins around the CDR3, the complete variable domain is DARVTQTPRHKVTEMGQEVTMRCQPILGHNTVFWYRQTMMQGLELLAYFRNRAPLDDSGMPKDRFSAEMPDATLATLKIQPSEPRDSAVYFCASGSTSPGNIQYFGAGTRLSVL.